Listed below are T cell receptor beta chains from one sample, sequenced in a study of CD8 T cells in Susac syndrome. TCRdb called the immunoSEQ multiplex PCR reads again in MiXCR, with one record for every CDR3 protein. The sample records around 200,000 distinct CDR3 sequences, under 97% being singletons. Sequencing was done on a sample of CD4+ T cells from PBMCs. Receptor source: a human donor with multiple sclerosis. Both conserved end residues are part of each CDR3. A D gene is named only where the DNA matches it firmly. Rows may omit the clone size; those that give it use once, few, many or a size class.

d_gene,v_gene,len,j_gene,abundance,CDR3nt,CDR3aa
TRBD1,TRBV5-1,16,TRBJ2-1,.,TGCGCCAGCAGCTTCAGGGCAGGGGGCTCCTACAATGAGCAGTTCTTC,CASSFRAGGSYNEQFF
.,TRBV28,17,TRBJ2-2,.,TGTGCCAGCAGTTACCCCCTGGGGGGGCGGAACACCGGGGAGCTGTTTTTT,CASSYPLGGRNTGELFF
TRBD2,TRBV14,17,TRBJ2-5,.,TGTGCCAGCAGCCAAGGGCTAGCGGGGGGCCGGTTGGAGACCCAGTACTTC,CASSQGLAGGRLETQYF
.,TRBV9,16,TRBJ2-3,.,TGTGCCAGCAGCGTAGCGGACGGCGAATTGACAGATACGCAGTATTTT,CASSVADGELTDTQYF
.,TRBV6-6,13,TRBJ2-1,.,TGTGCCAGCAGTAGCAGGGGATACAATGAGCAGTTCTTC,CASSSRGYNEQFF
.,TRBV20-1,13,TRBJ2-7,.,TGCAGTGCTAGAGTGGGGGGGCTTTACGAGCAGTACTTC,CSARVGGLYEQYF
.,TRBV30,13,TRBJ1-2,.,TGTGCCTGGAGTGTTGGGCATCTGTATGGCTACACCTTC,CAWSVGHLYGYTF
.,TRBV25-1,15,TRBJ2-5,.,TGTGCCAGCAGTGAATATGGCAGGGCAGGCGAGACCCAGTACTTC,CASSEYGRAGETQYF
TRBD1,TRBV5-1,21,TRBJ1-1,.,TGCGCCAGCAGCTTTGCGATACAGGGGTCGTCGTCGACCGGGTGGAACACTGAAGCTTTCTTT,CASSFAIQGSSSTGWNTEAFF
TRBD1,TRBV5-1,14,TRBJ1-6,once,TGCGCCAGCAGCTGGGACAGGGATAATTCACCCCTCCACTTT,CASSWDRDNSPLHF
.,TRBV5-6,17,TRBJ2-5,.,TGTGCCAGCAGCCGTCTCATGGACTCCTTAGGGATTGAGACCCAGTACTTC,CASSRLMDSLGIETQYF
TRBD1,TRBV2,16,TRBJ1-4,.,TGTGCCAGCCTTGAACGGACGGGACAGTCTAATGAAAAACTGTTTTTT,CASLERTGQSNEKLFF
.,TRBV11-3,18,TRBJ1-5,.,TGTGCCAGCAGCTTCGACAGATTGACTGGGACTAGCAATCAGCCCCAGCATTTT,CASSFDRLTGTSNQPQHF
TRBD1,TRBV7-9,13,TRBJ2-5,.,TGTGCCAGCAGACCTGGACAGGGCGAGACCCAGTACTTC,CASRPGQGETQYF
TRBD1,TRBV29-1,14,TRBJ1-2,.,TGCAGCGTTGAAGAAAGGGGGACAGGGTCTGGCTACACCTTC,CSVEERGTGSGYTF
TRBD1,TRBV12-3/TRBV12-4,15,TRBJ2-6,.,TGTGCCAGCGGCGGGACAGGCTCTGGGGCCAACGTCCTGACTTTC,CASGGTGSGANVLTF
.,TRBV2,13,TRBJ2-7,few,TGTGCCAGCAGTGAGGAGCGTTCCTACGAGCAGTACTTC,CASSEERSYEQYF
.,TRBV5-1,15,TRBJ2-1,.,TGCGCCAGCAGCTTGGCCGCAGGGTTGGGCAATGAGCAGTTCTTC,CASSLAAGLGNEQFF
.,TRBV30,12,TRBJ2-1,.,TGTGCCTGGAGTCAGGCCTACAATGAGCAGTTCTTC,CAWSQAYNEQFF
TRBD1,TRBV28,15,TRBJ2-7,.,TGTGCCAGCAGGACGGGGGGGACAGGGGTCTACGAGCAGTACTTC,CASRTGGTGVYEQYF
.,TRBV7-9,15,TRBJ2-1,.,TGTGCCAGCAGCCTAGGTGGGGGAGAGAACAATGAGCAGTTCTTC,CASSLGGGENNEQFF
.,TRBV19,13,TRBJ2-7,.,TGTGCCAGTAGGGGATCGCCTTCATACGAGCAGTACTTC,CASRGSPSYEQYF
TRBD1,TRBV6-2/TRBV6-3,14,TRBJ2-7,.,TGTGCCAGCAGTCGAATGTCACAGGGGTACGAGCAGTACTTC,CASSRMSQGYEQYF
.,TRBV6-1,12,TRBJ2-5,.,TGTGCCAGCTCCGACAACCTCGGGACCCAGTACTTC,CASSDNLGTQYF
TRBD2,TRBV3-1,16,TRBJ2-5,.,TGTGCCAGCAGCCAAGACCAGCGGGGGGGCCAAGAGACCCAGTACTTC,CASSQDQRGGQETQYF
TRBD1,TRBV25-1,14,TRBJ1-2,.,TGTGCCAGCAGGGGGACAGGGGCTAACTATGGCTACACCTTC,CASRGTGANYGYTF
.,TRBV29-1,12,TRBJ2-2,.,TGCAGCGTTGCGTTTGTCGCCGGGGAGCTGTTTTTT,CSVAFVAGELFF
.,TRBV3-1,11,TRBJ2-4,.,TGTGCCAGCAGCCACAGTAACATTCAGTACTTC,CASSHSNIQYF
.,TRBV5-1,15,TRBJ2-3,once,TGCGCCAGCAGCTTGCCCGACAGCCTTGGAGATACGCAGTATTTT,CASSLPDSLGDTQYF
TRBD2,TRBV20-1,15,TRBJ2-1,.,TGCAGTGCTAGAGACGGGACTAGCGGAGGCCATGAGCAGTTCTTC,CSARDGTSGGHEQFF
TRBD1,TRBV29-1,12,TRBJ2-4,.,TGCAGCGCAACTGGGACAGGGAACATTCAGTACTTC,CSATGTGNIQYF
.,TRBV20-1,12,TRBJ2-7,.,TGCAGTGCGATAAGGGGCTCCTACGAGCAGTACTTC,CSAIRGSYEQYF
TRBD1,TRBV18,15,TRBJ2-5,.,TGTGCCAGCTCACCACCCGCAGGGGGCGGGGAGACCCAGTACTTC,CASSPPAGGGETQYF
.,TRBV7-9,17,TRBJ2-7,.,TGTGCCAGCAGCTTACTCACCCACCTGCGGGGGCACTACGAGCAGTACTTC,CASSLLTHLRGHYEQYF
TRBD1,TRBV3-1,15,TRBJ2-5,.,TGTGCCAGCAGCCGAAAACCGGGGACAGAAGAGACCCAGTACTTC,CASSRKPGTEETQYF
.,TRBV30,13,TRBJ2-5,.,TGTGCCTGGAGGCGTCTCTTCCAAGAGACCCAGTACTTC,CAWRRLFQETQYF
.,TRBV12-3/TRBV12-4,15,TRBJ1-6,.,TGTGCCAGCAGTCCACTCCGGGACCACAATTCACCCCTCCACTTT,CASSPLRDHNSPLHF
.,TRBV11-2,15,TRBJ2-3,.,TGTGCCAGCAGTTTAGCCCTCATAGCGGCAGATACGCAGTATTTT,CASSLALIAADTQYF
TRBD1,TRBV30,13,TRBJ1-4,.,TGTGCCTGGAGGGGACAGGGAGTCCCGAAACTGTTTTTT,CAWRGQGVPKLFF
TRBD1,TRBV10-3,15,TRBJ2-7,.,TGTGCCATCAGTGCTGAGACAGGGGGTGCTCCCGAGCAGTACTTC,CAISAETGGAPEQYF
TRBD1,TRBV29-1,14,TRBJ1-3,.,TGCAGCGCACTGACAGGGGGCTCTGGAAACACCATATATTTT,CSALTGGSGNTIYF
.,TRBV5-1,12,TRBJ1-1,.,TGTGCCAGCAGTCTTAGGGGAACTGAAGCTTTCTTT,CASSLRGTEAFF
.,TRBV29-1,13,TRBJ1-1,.,TGCAGCGCCGTGGGGTGGCTGTACACTGAAGCTTTCTTT,CSAVGWLYTEAFF
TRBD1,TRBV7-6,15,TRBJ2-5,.,TGTGCCAGCAGCTTAATGGACAGGCTGCACGAGACCCAGTACTTC,CASSLMDRLHETQYF
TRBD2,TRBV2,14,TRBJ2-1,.,TGTGCCAGCAGTGAAGCGGGGGGGGTAAATGAGCAGTTCTTC,CASSEAGGVNEQFF
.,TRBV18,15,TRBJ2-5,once,TGTGCCAGCTCACCATTGAGACTTGAGGGGGAGACCCAGTACTTC,CASSPLRLEGETQYF
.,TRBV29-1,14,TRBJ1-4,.,TGCAGCGTTGTAGGCAGATCAACTAATGAAAAACTGTTTTTT,CSVVGRSTNEKLFF
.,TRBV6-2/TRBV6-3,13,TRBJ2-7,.,TGTGCCAGCAGTTACGGGACTTCCTACGAGCAGTACTTC,CASSYGTSYEQYF
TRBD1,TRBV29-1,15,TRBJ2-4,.,TGCAGCGTTGGCCGGGGACAGGGGGTACACAACATTCAGTACTTC,CSVGRGQGVHNIQYF
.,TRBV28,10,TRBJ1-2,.,TGTGCCACCGAACAGGGAGGCTACACCTTC,CATEQGGYTF
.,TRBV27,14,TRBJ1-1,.,TGTGCCAGCAGTTCCTTGGGCGGTAACACTGAAGCTTTCTTT,CASSSLGGNTEAFF
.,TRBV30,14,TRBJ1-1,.,TGTGCCTGGAGGAAGCCTGAGGGTCGCACTGAAGCTTTCTTT,CAWRKPEGRTEAFF
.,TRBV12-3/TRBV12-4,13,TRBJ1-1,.,TGTGCCAGCACCCGGGGCCCCAACACTGAAGCTTTCTTT,CASTRGPNTEAFF
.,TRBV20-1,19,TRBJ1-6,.,TGCAGTGCTAGAGGTGGATCTCCCGGGATCCCTTGGGATAATTCACCCCTCCACTTT,CSARGGSPGIPWDNSPLHF
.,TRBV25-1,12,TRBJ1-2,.,TGTGCCAGCAGTGAGCAGGACTATGGCTACACCTTC,CASSEQDYGYTF